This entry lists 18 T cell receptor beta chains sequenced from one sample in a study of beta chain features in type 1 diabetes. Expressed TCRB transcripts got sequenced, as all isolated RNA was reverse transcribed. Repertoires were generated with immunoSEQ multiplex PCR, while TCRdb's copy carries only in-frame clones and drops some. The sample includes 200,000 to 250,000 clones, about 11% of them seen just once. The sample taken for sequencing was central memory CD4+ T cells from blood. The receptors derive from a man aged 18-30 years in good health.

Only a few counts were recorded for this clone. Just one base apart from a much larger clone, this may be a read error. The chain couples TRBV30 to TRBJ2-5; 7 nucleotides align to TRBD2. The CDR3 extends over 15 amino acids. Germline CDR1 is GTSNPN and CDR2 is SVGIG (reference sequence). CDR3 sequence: CAGSPGGAGEETQYF. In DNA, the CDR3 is TGTGCCGGGAGTCCCGGCGGCGCGGGAGAAGAGACCCAGTACTTC. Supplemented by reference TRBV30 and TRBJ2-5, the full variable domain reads SQTIHQWPATLVQPVGSPLSLECTVEGTSNPNLYWYRQAAGRGLQLLFYSVGIGQISSEVPQNLSASRPQDRQFILSSKKLLLSDSGFYLCAGSPGGAGEETQYFGPGTRLLVL.

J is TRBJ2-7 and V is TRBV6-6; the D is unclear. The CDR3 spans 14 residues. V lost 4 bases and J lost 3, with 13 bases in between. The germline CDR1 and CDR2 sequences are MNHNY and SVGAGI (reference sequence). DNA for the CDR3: TGTGCCAGCAGTTCTACACCGAACAGCTACGAGCAGTACTTC. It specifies CASSSTPNSYEQYF.

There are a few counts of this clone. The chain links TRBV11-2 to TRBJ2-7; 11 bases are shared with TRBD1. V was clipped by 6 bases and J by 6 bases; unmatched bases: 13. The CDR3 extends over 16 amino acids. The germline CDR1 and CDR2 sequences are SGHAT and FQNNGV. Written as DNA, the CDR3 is TGTGCCAGCAGGCCAGGACAGGGGGCCAAGGAGCTCGAGCAGTACTTC. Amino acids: CASRPGQGAKELEQYF.

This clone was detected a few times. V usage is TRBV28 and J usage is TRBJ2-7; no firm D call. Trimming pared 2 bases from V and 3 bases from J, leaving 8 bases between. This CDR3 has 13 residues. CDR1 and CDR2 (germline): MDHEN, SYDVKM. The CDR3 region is CASSLGGRYEQYF. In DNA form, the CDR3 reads TGTGCCAGCAGTTTAGGCGGACGCTACGAGCAGTACTTC.

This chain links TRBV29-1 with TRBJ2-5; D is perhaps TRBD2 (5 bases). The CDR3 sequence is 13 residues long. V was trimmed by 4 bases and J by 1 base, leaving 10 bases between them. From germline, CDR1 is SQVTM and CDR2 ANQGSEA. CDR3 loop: CSVAGGSQETQYF. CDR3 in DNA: TGCAGCGTTGCCGGAGGTTCCCAAGAGACCCAGTACTTC.

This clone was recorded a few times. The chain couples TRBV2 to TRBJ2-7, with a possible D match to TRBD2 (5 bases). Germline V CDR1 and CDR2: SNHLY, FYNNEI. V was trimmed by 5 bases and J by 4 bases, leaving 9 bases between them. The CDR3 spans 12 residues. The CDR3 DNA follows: TGTGCCAGCAGTTTGACGGGGTACGAGCAGTACTTC. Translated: CASSLTGYEQYF.

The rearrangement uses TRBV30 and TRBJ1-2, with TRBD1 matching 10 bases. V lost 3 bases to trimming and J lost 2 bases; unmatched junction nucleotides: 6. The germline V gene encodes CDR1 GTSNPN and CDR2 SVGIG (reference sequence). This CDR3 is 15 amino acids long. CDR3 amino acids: CAWRAPGQGNYGYTF. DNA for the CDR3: TGTGCCTGGAGGGCCCCGGGACAGGGGAACTATGGCTACACCTTC.

CDR3 loop: CASSYSIGTPIYGYTF. CDR3 coding DNA: TGTGCCAGCAGTTACTCGATAGGGACACCAATCTATGGCTACACCTTC. This chain joins TRBV6-5 and TRBJ1-2; maybe TRBD1 (6 bases). Germline V gives CDR1 MNHEY, CDR2 SVGAGI. Trimming removed 0 bases at V and 4 bases at J, with 15 bases between. The CDR3 has 16 amino acids.

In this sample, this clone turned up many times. CDR3 nucleotide sequence: TGTGCCAGCACCCTTAGCGGACTCTACAATGAGCAGTTCTTC. Its translation is CASTLSGLYNEQFF. The chain carries TRBV28 and TRBJ2-1, with D perhaps matching TRBD2 (6 bases). Trimming left V 7 bases short and J 3 bases short, with 13 bases between. The CDR3 loop spans 14 amino acids. The germline V gene has CDR1 MDHEN and CDR2 SYDVKM. Full variable domain (outside the CDR3, taken from reference TRBV28 and TRBJ2-1): DVKVTQSSRYLVKRTGEKVFLECVQDMDHENMFWYRQDPGLGLRLIYFSYDVKMKEKGDIPEGYSVSREKKERFSLILESASTNQTSMYLCASTLSGLYNEQFFGPGTRLTVL.

The CDR3, as DNA: TGTGCCCGAGGGAGGGGAATTGCACAGGAGACCCAGTACTTC. Its protein is CARGRGIAQETQYF. The chain employs TRBV2 and TRBJ2-5; 7 bases map to TRBD2. CDR3 length: 14 residues. CDR1 SNHLY and CDR2 FYNNEI come from the germline V gene. Trimming took 11 bases from V and 5 from J; bases not matched to a gene: 14.

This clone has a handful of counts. In DNA, the CDR3 is TGCAGCGTTGAAGGGGATCTGGACACTGAAGCTTTCTTT. It specifies CSVEGDLDTEAFF. The chain couples TRBV29-1 to TRBJ1-1, with no clear D. Germline CDR1 and CDR2: SQVTM and ANQGSEA. V was cut by 1 base and J by 3 bases, with 9 bases left in between. The CDR3 spans 13 residues.

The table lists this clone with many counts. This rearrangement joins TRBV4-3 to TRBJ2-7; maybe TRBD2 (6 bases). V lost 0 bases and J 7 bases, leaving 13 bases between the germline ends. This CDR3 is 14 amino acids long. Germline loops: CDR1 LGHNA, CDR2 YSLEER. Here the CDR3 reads CASSQEPGAGEQYF. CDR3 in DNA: TGCGCCAGCAGCCAAGAGCCCGGTGCGGGGGAGCAGTACTTC.

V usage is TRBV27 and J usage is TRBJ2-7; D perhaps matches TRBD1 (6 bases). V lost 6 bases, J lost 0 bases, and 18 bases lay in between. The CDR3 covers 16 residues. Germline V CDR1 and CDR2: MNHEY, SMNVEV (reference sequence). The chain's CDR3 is CASRGARRSSSYEQYF. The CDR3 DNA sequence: TGTGCCAGCAGGGGGGCAAGACGGTCGAGCTCCTACGAGCAGTACTTC.

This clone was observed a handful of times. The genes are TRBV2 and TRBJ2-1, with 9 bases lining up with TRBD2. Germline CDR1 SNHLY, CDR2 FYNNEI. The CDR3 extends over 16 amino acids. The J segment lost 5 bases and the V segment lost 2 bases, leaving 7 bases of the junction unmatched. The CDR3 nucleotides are TGTGCCAGCAGTGAAATTAGCGGGAGACTTAACAATGAGCAGTTCTTC. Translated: CASSEISGRLNNEQFF.

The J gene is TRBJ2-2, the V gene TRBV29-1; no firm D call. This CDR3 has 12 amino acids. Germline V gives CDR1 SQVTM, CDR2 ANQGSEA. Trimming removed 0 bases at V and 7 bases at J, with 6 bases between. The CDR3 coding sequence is TGCAGCGTTGAAGAATTGGGCGGGGAGCTGTTTTTT. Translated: CSVEELGGELFF.

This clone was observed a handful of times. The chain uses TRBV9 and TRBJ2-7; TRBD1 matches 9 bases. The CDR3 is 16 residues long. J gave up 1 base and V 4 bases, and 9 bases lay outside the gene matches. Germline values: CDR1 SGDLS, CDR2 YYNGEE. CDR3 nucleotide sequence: TGTGCCAGCAGCCCTCTCCGGGACAGGGATTCCTACGAGCAGTACTTC. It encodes CASSPLRDRDSYEQYF.

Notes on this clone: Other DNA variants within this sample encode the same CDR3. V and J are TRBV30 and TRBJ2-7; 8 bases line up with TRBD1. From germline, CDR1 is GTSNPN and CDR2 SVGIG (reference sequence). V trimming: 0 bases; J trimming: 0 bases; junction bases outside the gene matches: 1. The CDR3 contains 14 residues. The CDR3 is CAWSVTGVSYEQYF. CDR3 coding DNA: TGTGCCTGGAGTGTGACAGGGGTCTCCTACGAGCAGTACTTC.

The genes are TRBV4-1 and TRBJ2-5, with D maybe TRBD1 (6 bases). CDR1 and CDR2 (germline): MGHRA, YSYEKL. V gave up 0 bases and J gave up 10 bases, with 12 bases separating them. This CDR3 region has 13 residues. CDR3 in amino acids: CASSQDRGRVQYF. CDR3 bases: TGCGCCAGCAGCCAAGACAGGGGCCGGGTCCAGTACTTC.